This T cell receptor beta chain originates from a study of blood T cell repertoires in COVID-19. Trimming removed 1 base from V and 5 bases from J, with 8 bases in between. CDR3 length: 13 residues. Germline V CDR1 and CDR2: LGHNA, YSLEER. Profiled with immunoSEQ multiplex PCR; TCRdb holds only in-frame clones, not every one. The sample holds around 71,000 clones, around 76% seen once. The source of this sequence is a woman aged 80 or over with active or convalescent COVID-19. Sequencing used peripheral blood. The chain employs TRBV4-3 and TRBJ1-1; TRBD1 might be the D (6 bases). Written as DNA, the CDR3 is TGCGCCAGCAGCCAAGGAGGACAGACTGAAGCTTTCTTT. Protein: CASSQGGQTEAFF.